This record concerns one T cell receptor beta chain sequence. Its target antigen remains unknown. Base qualities are not at hand, and no much larger clone is one base apart. This sample is drawn from a study of blood T cell repertoires in COVID-19 (TCRdb year 2020). About the investigation overall: Collaborator samples came from the United States, Italy and Spain and covered acute and convalescent phases of COVID-19. The prospective study material was composed of cDNA or gDNA derived from T cells, B-cell-depleted T cells, or PBMCs. Deeply sampled blood TCRbeta repertoires from subjects exposed to, actively infected with, or recovered from COVID-19 were included in the dataset. A freely available public database, intended as a resource for researchers studying the immune response to SARS-CoV-2, is where the repertoires were released. Samples were obtained from the ongoing ImmuneRACE study (first 160 participants) and from over a thousand subjects provided by 6 global collaborators. A de-identified subject ID, COVID-19 status, age in years and sex were almost always included in the sample metadata. HLA class I and class II types, where available, came from metadata supplied by the sample provider rather than from assay-based typing.

One collaborating source in Seattle enrolled patients while the patients were actively infected and followed the patients over time throughout the course of disease. Whole blood was collected in K2EDTA tubes by collaborating institutions according to the institutions' own protocols. Collaborator samples were shipped for TCRbeta analysis as frozen whole blood, isolated PBMCs, or DNA extracted from either sample type. Points the paper makes about the study in general: Clinical and demographic metadata were provided uncurated, with the amount varying by source and participant.

The CDR3 sequence holds 16 residues, the cysteine and phenylalanine included. Only the CDR3 DNA stays, 48 bases, in frame from base 1. From a lookup of the germline V gene (reference sequence), CDR1 and CDR2 are LNHDA and SQIVND. Trimming removed 7 bases from V and 1 base from J, leaving 17 bases between the germline ends. TCRbeta CDR3 regions were amplified from genomic DNA by means of the immunoSEQ Assay, a bias-controlled multiplex PCR. Turning to the authors' computational methods: Nucleated cell counts per sample were estimated from amplification of reference gene primers within the assay. To quantify the absolute abundance of each unique TCRbeta CDR3 rearrangement, sequence reads were collapsed and filtered. For each sample, productive Simpson clonality was calculated by taking the square root of Simpson's diversity index across productive rearrangements. Sourced from immuneACCESS, this table was stored by TCRdb with only in-frame sequences that have V and J called. A share of the clones is absent; for the studies checked, an unresolved V gene accounts for under half, and the remainder has no known explanation. V and J calls and clone size come straight from that table; D and trimming were deduced from the DNA. The sample table shows some 220,000 clones, and 75% to 85% are seen once. Over 2% of the sample is taken by the ten largest.

Rearrangement joined TRBV19 to TRBJ1-5, with TRBD1 perhaps the D gene, on 6 matching bases. This TCR was recovered from a woman aged 70 to 79 with COVID-19, enrolled during active disease. Sequencing was carried out using peripheral blood. The CDR3 region has the sequence CASMGAGRTSNQPQHF. The bases read TGTGCCAGTATGGGGGCTGGGAGAACAAGCAATCAGCCCCAGCATTTT.